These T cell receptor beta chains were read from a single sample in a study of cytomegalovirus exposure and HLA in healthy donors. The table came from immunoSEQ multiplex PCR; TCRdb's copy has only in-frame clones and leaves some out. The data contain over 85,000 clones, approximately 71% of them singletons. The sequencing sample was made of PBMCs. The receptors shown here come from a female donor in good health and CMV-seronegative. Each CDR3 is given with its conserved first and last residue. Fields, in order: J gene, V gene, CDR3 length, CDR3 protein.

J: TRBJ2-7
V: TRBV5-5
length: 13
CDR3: CASSTGGSYEQYF

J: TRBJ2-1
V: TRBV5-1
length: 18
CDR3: CASRPGGAFLSSYNEQFF

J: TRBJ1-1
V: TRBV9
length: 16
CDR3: CASSARQGVGDTEAFF

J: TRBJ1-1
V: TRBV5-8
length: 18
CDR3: CASSGWTGGNRMNTEAFF

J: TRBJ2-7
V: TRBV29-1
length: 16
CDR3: CSVEASGTGGNYEQYF

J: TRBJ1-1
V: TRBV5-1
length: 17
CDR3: CASSSGNTGTGGTEAFF

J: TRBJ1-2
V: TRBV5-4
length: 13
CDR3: CASSLDSVYGYTF

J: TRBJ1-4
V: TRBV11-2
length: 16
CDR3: CASSPGALLINEKLFF

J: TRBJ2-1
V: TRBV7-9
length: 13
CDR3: CASSLVGTNEQFF

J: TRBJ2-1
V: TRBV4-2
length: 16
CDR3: CASSPPGQGNYNEQFF

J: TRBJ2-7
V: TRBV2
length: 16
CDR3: CASSTGTGGHSYEQYF

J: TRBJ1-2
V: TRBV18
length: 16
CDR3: CASSPRDRGLGYGYTF

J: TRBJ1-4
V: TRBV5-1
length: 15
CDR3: CASSSSGTGGEKLFF

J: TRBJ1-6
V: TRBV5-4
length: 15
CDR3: CASSSPQGNNSPLHF

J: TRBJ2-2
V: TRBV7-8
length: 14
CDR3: CASSPPRNTGELFF

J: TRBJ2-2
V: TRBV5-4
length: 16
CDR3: CASSFSSGGPTGELFF

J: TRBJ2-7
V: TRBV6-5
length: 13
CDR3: CASSDTLAYEQYF

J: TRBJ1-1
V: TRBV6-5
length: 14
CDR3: CASSERRQGDEAFF

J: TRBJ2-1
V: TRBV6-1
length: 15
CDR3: CASSPRDRAYNEQFF

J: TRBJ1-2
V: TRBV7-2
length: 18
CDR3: CASSSRRGQGRVNYGYTF

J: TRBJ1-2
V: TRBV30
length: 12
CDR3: CAYSGQGYGYTF

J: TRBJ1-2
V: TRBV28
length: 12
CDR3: CASYDRNYGYTF

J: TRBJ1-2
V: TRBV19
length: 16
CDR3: CASSAFERPRSYGYTF

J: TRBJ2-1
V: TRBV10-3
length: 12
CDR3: CATSGQYNEQFF

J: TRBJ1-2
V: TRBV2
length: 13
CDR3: CASSQQSNYGYTF

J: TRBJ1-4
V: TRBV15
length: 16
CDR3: CATSREGGQANEKLFF

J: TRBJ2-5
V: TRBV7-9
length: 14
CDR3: CSSSHGQGQETQYF

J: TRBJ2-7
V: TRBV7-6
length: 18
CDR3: CASSLAPSSSGGFYEQYF

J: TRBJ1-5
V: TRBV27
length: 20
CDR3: CASTATGVGIGLRLNQPQHF

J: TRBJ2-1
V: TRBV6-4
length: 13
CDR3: CASSEREYNEQFF

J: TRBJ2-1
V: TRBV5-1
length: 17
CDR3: CASSWGGAGGPIDEQFF

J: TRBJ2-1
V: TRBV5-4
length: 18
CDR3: CASSLRLAGGPGYNEQFF

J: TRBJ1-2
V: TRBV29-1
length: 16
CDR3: CSVVDPDRGLNYGYTF

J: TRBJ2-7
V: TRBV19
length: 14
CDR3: CASRPGQGHYEQYF

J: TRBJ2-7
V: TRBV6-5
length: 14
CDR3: CASSYADRLYEQYF

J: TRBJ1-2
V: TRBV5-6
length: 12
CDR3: CASSLTGYGYTF